Listed below are T cell receptor beta chains from one sample, sequenced in a study of CD8+CD57+ T cells in acquired aplastic anemia. Via MiXCR, TCRdb re-called the reads, giving one row per CDR3 protein. Here the sample spans around 42,000 distinct CDR3 sequences, 63% being singletons. What was sequenced was sorted CD4+, CD8+, or CD8+CD57+ T cells (not recorded which) from PBMCs. The receptors derive from a human donor with aplastic anemia. The CDR3 runs from the conserved cysteine through the conserved F or W. A D gene is named only where the DNA matches it firmly. Expanded clones are given a class, and other clones once, few, many or no size at all.

clone_size d_call j_call v_call cdr3_aa cdr3_nt
many . TRBJ2-1 TRBV9 CASSVGGSYNEQFF TGTGCCAGCAGCGTAGGGGGGAGCTACAATGAGCAGTTCTTC
. TRBD2 TRBJ2-1 TRBV10-3 CAIRLADNEQFF TGTGCCATCAGACTAGCGGACAATGAGCAGTTCTTC
. TRBD1 TRBJ1-6 TRBV12-3/TRBV12-4 CASRGQGGGYRNSPLHF TGTGCCAGCAGAGGACAGGGGGGGGGGTATCGTAATTCACCCCTCCACTTT
. . TRBJ1-6 TRBV19 CASSTTDSNQPLHF TGTGCCAGTAGTACCACAGATAGCAATCAGCCCCTCCACTTT
many . TRBJ1-4 TRBV9 CASSSTKGGGNEKLFF TGTGCCAGCAGCAGCACGAAGGGGGGGGGTAATGAAAAACTGTTTTTT
. . TRBJ1-2 TRBV9 CASSAVLMQGANYGYTF TGTGCCAGCAGCGCAGTCCTCATGCAGGGAGCTAACTATGGCTACACCTTC
once TRBD2 TRBJ2-7 TRBV14 CASSSQLAGSYEQYF TGTGCCAGCAGCTCCCAACTAGCGGGGTCCTACGAGCAGTACTTC
. . TRBJ2-1 TRBV19 CASSSAIYNEQFF TGTGCCAGTAGTTCAGCCATCTACAATGAGCAGTTCTTC
. . TRBJ1-3 TRBV12-3/TRBV12-4 CASSFGLSGNTIYF TGTGCCAGCAGTTTCGGCCTCTCTGGAAACACCATATATTTT
. . TRBJ1-1 TRBV29-1 CSVARVGGEAFF TGCAGCGTAGCGAGGGTTGGAGGTGAAGCTTTCTTT
. . TRBJ1-4 TRBV24-1 CATSDWTAPHEKLFF TGTGCCACCAGTGATTGGACAGCTCCCCATGAAAAACTGTTTTTT
. . TRBJ1-6 TRBV2 CASAVDSYSPLHF TGTGCCAGCGCGGTAGACTCCTATTCACCCCTCCACTTT
many . TRBJ2-7 TRBV6-1 CASSELDGSSYEQYF TGTGCCAGCAGTGAACTCGACGGGAGCTCCTACGAGCAGTACTTC
. . TRBJ1-3 TRBV29-1 CSVDQYPPGTIYF TGCAGCGTGGACCAGTACCCCCCAGGCACCATATATTTT
. . TRBJ1-5 TRBV5-1 CASSLGGGSNQPQHF TGCGCCAGCAGCTTGGGGGGGGGAAGCAATCAGCCCCAGCATTTT
. . TRBJ2-5 TRBV7-3 CASSRGGNQETQHF TGTGCCAGCAGCCGGGGCGGAAACCAAGAGACCCAGCACTTC
many . TRBJ1-5 TRBV4-1 CASSQDRRPNQPQHF TGCGCCAGCAGCCAAGATCGACGACCAAATCAGCCCCAGCATTTT
few . TRBJ2-7 TRBV15 CATSRQGYEQYF TGTGCCACCAGCAGGCAAGGCTACGAGCAGTACTTC
. . TRBJ1-5 TRBV2 CASCLLDRDQPQHF TGTGCCAGTTGTCTTCTGGACAGAGACCAGCCCCAGCATTTT
. TRBD1 TRBJ2-7 TRBV29-1 CSVVGDRVYEQYF TGCAGCGTTGTTGGGGACAGGGTCTACGAGCAGTACTTC
. TRBD1 TRBJ1-1 TRBV20-1 CSARGTGTNEAFF TGCAGTGCTAGAGGGACAGGGACTAATGAAGCTTTCTTT
. . TRBJ1-2 TRBV2 CASSEGIGGGYGYTF TGTGCCAGCAGTGAGGGAATAGGGGGAGGCTATGGCTACACCTTC
. . TRBJ1-2 TRBV7-2 CASTMNYGYTF TGTGCCAGCACAATGAACTATGGCTACACCTTC
once TRBD1 TRBJ1-1 TRBV5-1 CASSLGDRGLGNTEAFF TGCGCCAGCAGCTTAGGTGACAGGGGGCTAGGGAACACTGAAGCTTTCTTT
. TRBD2 TRBJ2-5 TRBV20-1 CSANLGLPQETQYF TGCAGTGCTAATTTGGGACTACCCCAAGAGACCCAGTACTTC
few . TRBJ2-7 TRBV14 CASSQQRSPLGEQYF TGTGCCAGCAGCCAACAAAGATCCCCCCTCGGCGAGCAGTACTTC
few . TRBJ1-1 TRBV15 CARTLNTEAFF TGTGCCAGGACACTTAACACTGAAGCTTTCTTT
few . TRBJ2-7 TRBV19 CASSIWRGRDEQYF TGTGCCAGTAGTATTTGGAGGGGGAGGGACGAGCAGTACTTC
many TRBD2 TRBJ2-5 TRBV5-1 CASSLGSGGSQETQYF TGCGCCAGCAGCTTGGGTAGCGGGGGGTCCCAAGAGACCCAGTACTTC
few . TRBJ2-7 TRBV7-9 CASSLAKNEQYF TGTGCCAGCAGCTTAGCGAAAAACGAGCAGTACTTC
once . TRBJ2-5 TRBV5-5 CASSVQGRETQYF TGTGCCAGCAGTGTCCAGGGAAGAGAGACCCAGTACTTC